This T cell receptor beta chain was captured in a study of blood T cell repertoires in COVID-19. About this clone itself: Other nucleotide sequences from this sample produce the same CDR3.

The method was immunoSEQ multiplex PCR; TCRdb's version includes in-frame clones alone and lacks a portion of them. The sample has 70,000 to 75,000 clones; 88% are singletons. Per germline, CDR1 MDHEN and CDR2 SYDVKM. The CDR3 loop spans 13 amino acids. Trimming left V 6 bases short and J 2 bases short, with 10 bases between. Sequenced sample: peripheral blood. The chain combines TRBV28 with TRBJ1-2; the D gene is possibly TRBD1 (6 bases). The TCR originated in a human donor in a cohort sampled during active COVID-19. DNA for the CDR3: TGTGCCAGCAGGGGCACAGGGAACTATGGCTACACCTTC. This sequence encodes CASRGTGNYGYTF.